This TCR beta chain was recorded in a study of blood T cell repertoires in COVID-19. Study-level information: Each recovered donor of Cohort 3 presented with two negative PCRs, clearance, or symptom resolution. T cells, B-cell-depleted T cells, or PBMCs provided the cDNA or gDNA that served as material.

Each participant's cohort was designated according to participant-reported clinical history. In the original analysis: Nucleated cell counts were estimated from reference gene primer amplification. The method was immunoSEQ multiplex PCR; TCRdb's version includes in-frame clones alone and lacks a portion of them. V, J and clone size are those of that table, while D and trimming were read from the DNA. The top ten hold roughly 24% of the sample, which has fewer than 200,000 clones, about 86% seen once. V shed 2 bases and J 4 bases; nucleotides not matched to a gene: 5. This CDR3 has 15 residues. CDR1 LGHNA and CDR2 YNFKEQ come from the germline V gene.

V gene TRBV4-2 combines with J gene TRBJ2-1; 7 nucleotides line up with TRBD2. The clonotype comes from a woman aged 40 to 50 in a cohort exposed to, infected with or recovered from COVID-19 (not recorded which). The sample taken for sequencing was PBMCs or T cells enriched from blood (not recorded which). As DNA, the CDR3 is TGTGCCAGCAGCCAAAAGCGGGATGAGTACAATGAGCAGTTCTTC. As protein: CASSQKRDEYNEQFF.